Listed below are T cell receptor beta chains from one sample, sequenced in a study of blood T cell repertoires in COVID-19. TCRdb's table, derived via immunoSEQ multiplex PCR, lists solely in-frame clones and lacks some. The sample consists of under 150,000 clones, about 85% of them appearing once. The sequenced sample consisted of peripheral blood. The receptors were gathered from an elderly man with acute or convalescent COVID-19. CDR3s include the opening cysteine and the closing phenylalanine or tryptophan. The D gene is left open where the match is weak. Only some rows state a clone size, as once, few, many or a class for expanded clones.

CDR3aa: CASSLSRVGGTEAFF
CDR3nt: TGTGCCAGCAGCCTAAGCAGGGTAGGGGGCACTGAAGCTTTCTTT
abundance: -
d_gene: -
v_gene: TRBV7-9
j_gene: TRBJ1-1

CDR3aa: CASNTGNYGYTF
CDR3nt: TGTGCCAGCAATACAGGGAATTATGGCTACACCTTC
abundance: -
d_gene: -
v_gene: TRBV12-3/TRBV12-4
j_gene: TRBJ1-2

CDR3aa: CASSFRGGLSYNEQFF
CDR3nt: TGCGCCAGCAGCTTCCGCGGGGGCCTCTCCTACAATGAGCAGTTCTTC
abundance: -
d_gene: -
v_gene: TRBV5-1
j_gene: TRBJ2-1

CDR3aa: CASSDYRTYGYTF
CDR3nt: TGCGCCAGCAGTGATTACAGAACCTATGGCTACACCTTC
abundance: -
d_gene: -
v_gene: TRBV10-1
j_gene: TRBJ1-2

CDR3aa: CASSQAGGTGGEKLFF
CDR3nt: TGTGCCAGCAGCCAGGCAGGGGGAACCGGGGGTGAAAAACTGTTTTTT
abundance: -
d_gene: TRBD1
v_gene: TRBV5-5
j_gene: TRBJ1-4

CDR3aa: CASSLGHAKTEETQYF
CDR3nt: TGTGCCAGCAGCTTGGGACACGCCAAGACGGAAGAGACCCAGTACTTC
abundance: -
d_gene: -
v_gene: TRBV7-9
j_gene: TRBJ2-5

CDR3aa: CASSSSGGTVNYGYTF
CDR3nt: TGCGCCAGCAGCAGCAGCGGAGGGACGGTTAACTATGGCTACACCTTC
abundance: -
d_gene: -
v_gene: TRBV5-1
j_gene: TRBJ1-2

CDR3aa: CASSSPPGGSREQYF
CDR3nt: TGTGCCAGCAGTTCGCCCCCGGGGGGGTCACGGGAGCAGTACTTC
abundance: once
d_gene: TRBD2
v_gene: TRBV6-2/TRBV6-3
j_gene: TRBJ2-7

CDR3aa: CASRVDRAPTEAFF
CDR3nt: TGTGCCAGCAGGGTGGACAGAGCACCGACTGAAGCTTTCTTT
abundance: -
d_gene: -
v_gene: TRBV6-5
j_gene: TRBJ1-1

CDR3aa: CASSLGGGLIYEQYF
CDR3nt: TGTGCCAGCAGCTTAGGAGGGGGACTAATATACGAGCAGTACTTC
abundance: -
d_gene: -
v_gene: TRBV5-4
j_gene: TRBJ2-7

CDR3aa: CASSARGQGSQSGFATNEKLFF
CDR3nt: TGTGCCAGCAGCGCCCGGGGACAGGGTTCTCAAAGTGGGTTTGCAACTAATGAAAAACTGTTTTTT
abundance: -
d_gene: TRBD1
v_gene: TRBV7-6
j_gene: TRBJ1-4

CDR3aa: CASSSQTGALMRKLFF
CDR3nt: TGTGCCAGCAGCTCCCAGACAGGGGCCTTAATGAGGAAACTGTTTTTT
abundance: -
d_gene: TRBD1
v_gene: TRBV11-2
j_gene: TRBJ1-4

CDR3aa: CASSEARTGSNEKLFF
CDR3nt: TGTGCCAGCAGTGAAGCCCGGACAGGATCGAATGAAAAACTGTTTTTT
abundance: -
d_gene: TRBD1
v_gene: TRBV6-1
j_gene: TRBJ1-4

CDR3aa: CASSFGSGRLRVGNEQFF
CDR3nt: TGTGCCAGCAGCTTTGGCAGCGGGAGGCTCAGGGTGGGGAATGAGCAGTTCTTC
abundance: -
d_gene: TRBD2
v_gene: TRBV5-4
j_gene: TRBJ2-1

CDR3aa: CASSQDGGQLNSPLHF
CDR3nt: TGTGCCAGCAGCCAAGATGGGGGACAGCTTAATTCACCCCTCCACTTT
abundance: -
d_gene: TRBD1
v_gene: TRBV14
j_gene: TRBJ1-6

CDR3aa: CASRTGTGSPLHF
CDR3nt: TGCGCCAGCAGGACAGGGACCGGTTCACCCCTCCACTTT
abundance: -
d_gene: TRBD1
v_gene: TRBV23-1
j_gene: TRBJ1-6

CDR3aa: CASSILRGGREKLFF
CDR3nt: TGTGCCAGTAGTATTCTTCGGGGGGGACGAGAAAAACTGTTTTTT
abundance: -
d_gene: -
v_gene: TRBV19
j_gene: TRBJ1-4

CDR3aa: CASSQETPYEQYF
CDR3nt: TGCGCCAGCAGCCAAGAGACACCTTACGAGCAGTACTTC
abundance: -
d_gene: -
v_gene: TRBV4-1
j_gene: TRBJ2-7

CDR3aa: CAWSLAGGGTDTQYF
CDR3nt: TGTGCCTGGAGTCTAGCGGGAGGTGGCACAGATACGCAGTATTTT
abundance: once
d_gene: TRBD2
v_gene: TRBV30
j_gene: TRBJ2-3

CDR3aa: CASSLDTGAGNTIYF
CDR3nt: TGCGCCAGCAGCTTGGATACAGGCGCTGGAAACACCATATATTTT
abundance: few
d_gene: -
v_gene: TRBV5-1
j_gene: TRBJ1-3

CDR3aa: CASSEALASEQYF
CDR3nt: TGTGCCAGCAGTGAAGCTCTAGCGAGCGAGCAGTACTTC
abundance: once
d_gene: -
v_gene: TRBV6-1
j_gene: TRBJ2-7

CDR3aa: CASSPSGGRLPYEQYF
CDR3nt: TGTGCCAGCAGCCCATCGGGGGGCCGATTGCCCTACGAGCAGTACTTC
abundance: -
d_gene: -
v_gene: TRBV7-3
j_gene: TRBJ2-7

CDR3aa: CASSPVSSYNSPLHF
CDR3nt: TGTGCCAGCTCACCTGTTAGCTCCTATAATTCACCCCTCCACTTT
abundance: -
d_gene: -
v_gene: TRBV18
j_gene: TRBJ1-6

CDR3aa: CASSPTFEAFF
CDR3nt: TGTGCCAGCAGTCCTACCTTTGAAGCTTTCTTT
abundance: -
d_gene: -
v_gene: TRBV2
j_gene: TRBJ1-1

CDR3aa: CSVFYVNTEAFF
CDR3nt: TGCAGCGTCTTCTACGTGAACACTGAAGCTTTCTTT
abundance: -
d_gene: -
v_gene: TRBV29-1
j_gene: TRBJ1-1

CDR3aa: CAISPGVDQPQHF
CDR3nt: TGTGCCATCAGTCCAGGGGTTGATCAGCCCCAGCATTTT
abundance: -
d_gene: -
v_gene: TRBV10-3
j_gene: TRBJ1-5

CDR3aa: CASSLTSGSSTDTQYF
CDR3nt: TGTGCCAGCTCACTGACTAGCGGGTCTAGTACAGATACGCAGTATTTT
abundance: -
d_gene: TRBD2
v_gene: TRBV18
j_gene: TRBJ2-3

CDR3aa: CASSTRTGGRTDTQYF
CDR3nt: TGTGCCAGTAGTACCCGGACAGGGGGCAGGACAGATACGCAGTATTTT
abundance: once
d_gene: TRBD1
v_gene: TRBV19
j_gene: TRBJ2-3

CDR3aa: CASSVQGFGSGANVLTF
CDR3nt: TGTGCCAGCAGCGTGCAGGGGTTTGGTTCTGGGGCCAACGTCCTGACTTTC
abundance: -
d_gene: -
v_gene: TRBV7-3
j_gene: TRBJ2-6

CDR3aa: CASSLALAGGGEQFF
CDR3nt: TGTGCCAGCAGCTTAGCGCTAGCGGGGGGGGGTGAGCAGTTCTTC
abundance: -
d_gene: TRBD2
v_gene: TRBV7-9
j_gene: TRBJ2-1

CDR3aa: CATSRGTLSYNEQFF
CDR3nt: TGTGCCACCAGCAGGGGGACACTCTCCTACAATGAGCAGTTCTTC
abundance: -
d_gene: -
v_gene: TRBV15
j_gene: TRBJ2-1